Listed below are T cell receptor beta chains from one sample, sequenced in a study of blood T cell repertoires in COVID-19. Clones were read by immunoSEQ multiplex PCR, and TCRdb kept only the in-frame ones, dropping some. The sample yields approximately 260,000 clones, 80% to 85% seen once. Sequenced material: PBMCs or T cells enriched from blood (not recorded which). These receptor sequences come from a man aged 50-60 years who had recovered from COVID-19. Each CDR3 is given with its conserved first and last residue. A D gene is named only where the DNA matches it firmly. Size is stated for part of the rows, as once, few or many counts, or as a class when the clone is expanded.

cdr3_nt	cdr3_aa	j_call	v_call	clone_size	d_call
TGCGCCAGCAGCCCGGGACTAGCGGGGGCAAGCACAGATACGCAGTATTTT	CASSPGLAGASTDTQYF	TRBJ2-3	TRBV5-1	NA	TRBD2
TGTGCCGCCAGGGGTAGCGGGAGGGCCGCAGATACGCAGTATTTT	CAARGSGRAADTQYF	TRBJ2-3	TRBV19	NA	TRBD2
TGTGCCAGCTCACCCACCCCCGACAGGTCTAACTATGGCTACACCTTC	CASSPTPDRSNYGYTF	TRBJ1-2	TRBV18	NA	NA
TGCGCCAGCAGACACCGGGACAGTTCACGCGAGCAGTACTTC	CASRHRDSSREQYF	TRBJ2-7	TRBV5-1	few	TRBD1
TGTGCCAGCAGCTTAGAGAGCTCCTACAATGAGCAGTTCTTC	CASSLESSYNEQFF	TRBJ2-1	TRBV11-3	NA	NA
TGCGCCAGCAGTGAGTCAACGGCCGTCGGCGGAGATACGCAGTATTTT	CASSESTAVGGDTQYF	TRBJ2-3	TRBV10-1	NA	NA
TGCGCCAGCAGCCTACAGGGGGGAGGAAACACCATATATTTT	CASSLQGGGNTIYF	TRBJ1-3	TRBV5-1	NA	TRBD1
TGTGCCAGCAGTTTGACAGGGGGCGGTCAGCAGTACTTC	CASSLTGGGQQYF	TRBJ2-7	TRBV12-3/TRBV12-4	NA	TRBD1
TGTGCCAGCAGCTTAGGCGCGGGACAGGGGATTCAAGAGACCCAGTACTTC	CASSLGAGQGIQETQYF	TRBJ2-5	TRBV11-3	NA	TRBD1
TGCAGCGTCGAAAGTGGGCCGAGATACGAGCAGTACTTC	CSVESGPRYEQYF	TRBJ2-7	TRBV29-1	few	NA
TGTGCCAGCAGCTTAGCGGCTGGACAGGGGGCCTATGAGCAGTTCTTC	CASSLAAGQGAYEQFF	TRBJ2-1	TRBV7-8	NA	TRBD1